These 10 T cell receptor beta chains originate from one sample sequenced in a study of shared clonotypes between healthy human individuals. Assay used: immunoSEQ multiplex PCR; TCRdb lists only in-frame clones, some missing. In the table there are roughly 2.1 million clones, 85% to 95% of which are singletons. Naivety among CD8 cells was defined by CD45RO negativity and positive CCR7 selection, thereby excluding terminally differentiated effector memory CD45RA+ cells. The material sequenced was naive CD8+ T cells from PBMCs. The receptors stem from a man aged 18 to 35 in good health. Some clones in this sample may be carry-over from other donors' samples.

Comments on this clone: Other DNA sequences from this sample encode an identical CDR3 as well. The J gene is TRBJ2-7, the V gene TRBV7-2, with D tentatively TRBD2 (6 bases). The V end was cut by 1 base, the J end by 4 bases, with 11 bases between. CDR3 size: 14 residues. The V gene's germline CDR1 is SGHTA and CDR2 FQGNSA. The CDR3 nucleotides are TGTGCCAGCAGCTTAGGACTAGTGGTGTACGAGCAGTACTTC. Its protein product is CASSLGLVVYEQYF.

In DNA, the CDR3 is TGTGCCAGCAGCCACCGGGACAGGGCGGCAGATACGCAGTATTTT. This codes for CASSHRDRAADTQYF. The chain employs TRBV7-8 and TRBJ2-3, with 9 bases matching TRBD1. There are 15 residues in the CDR3. The germline CDR1 and CDR2 sequences are SGHVS and FQNEAQ. J was trimmed by 4 bases and V by 5 bases; bases with no gene match: 7.

This clone has a handful of counts. The sample contains more than one DNA sequence encoding this CDR3. The genes are TRBV7-6 and TRBJ1-5; D remains ambiguous. Germline CDR1 is SGHVS and CDR2 is FNYEAQ. The V end was cut by 2 bases, the J end by 4 bases, with 3 bases between. The CDR3 is 12 residues long. The CDR3 spells CASSLPNQPQHF. As DNA, the CDR3 is TGTGCCAGCAGCTTACCTAATCAGCCCCAGCATTTT.

This chain connects TRBV6-5 to TRBJ2-1; possibly TRBD2 for D (6 bases). The length of the CDR3 is 16 residues. V was pared by 0 bases and J by 6 bases, with 15 bases between. Looked up from germline, CDR1 is MNHEY and CDR2 is SVGAGI. CDR3 residues: CASSYSPRGSPNEQFF. The CDR3 nucleotides are TGTGCCAGCAGTTACTCCCCCCGGGGGAGCCCCAATGAGCAGTTCTTC.

The chain has TRBV6-1 and TRBJ2-2, with TRBD1 matching 7 bases. Losses at the gene ends were 6 bases for V and 6 bases for J; bases not matched to a gene: 1. CDR3 size: 12 residues. Germline-derived CDR1 and CDR2 are MNHNS and SASEGT. The CDR3 is CASRQGPGELFF. Here the CDR3 DNA reads TGTGCCAGCAGACAGGGGCCCGGGGAGCTGTTTTTT.

Worth noting for this clone: This sample includes further DNA sequences coding for the same CDR3. This chain uses TRBV6-1 with TRBJ2-7; 9 positions match TRBD2. The CDR3 sequence is 14 residues long. Looked up from germline, CDR1 is MNHNS and CDR2 is SASEGT. With V trimmed by 3 bases and J by 3 bases, 3 bases remained unmatched. The CDR3 sequence is CASSEGAGGYEQYF. CDR3 sequence (DNA): TGTGCCAGCAGTGAGGGAGCGGGAGGCTACGAGCAGTACTTC.

V and J are TRBV4-3 and TRBJ1-4, with D perhaps TRBD1 (6 bases). With 3 bases removed from V and 2 bases from J, the gap between germline ends came to 13 bases. CDR1 and CDR2 from the germline V gene are LGHNA and YSLEER. The CDR3 has 16 amino acids. CDR3 amino acids: CASSQGTRGTNEKLFF. CDR3 sequence (DNA): TGCGCCAGCAGCCAGGGGACCAGGGGCACTAATGAAAAACTGTTTTTT.

The sample holds a few counts of this clone. The V and J genes are TRBV4-3 and TRBJ2-7, with D possibly being TRBD2 (5 bases). Germline V lookup: CDR1 LGHNA, CDR2 YSLEER. With 0 bases removed from V and 7 bases from J, the gap between germline ends came to 13 bases. The CDR3 runs to 14 residues. This CDR3 reads CASSQDTRGREQYF. The CDR3 DNA sequence: TGCGCCAGCAGCCAAGATACTCGGGGAAGGGAGCAGTACTTC.

The chain uses TRBV7-3 and TRBJ2-1, with no clear D. Per germline, CDR1 SGHTA and CDR2 FQGTGA. The CDR3 sequence is 17 residues long. V lost 5 bases and J lost 0, with 17 bases in between. The CDR3 reads CASSLRRSASSYNEQFF. The CDR3 DNA reads TGTGCCAGCAGCCTACGGCGAAGCGCGAGCTCCTACAATGAGCAGTTCTTC.

As regards this clone: The sample holds other DNA sequences that translate to the same CDR3. The chain employs TRBV19 and TRBJ1-1; 7 bases match TRBD1. V lost 1 base, J lost 1 base, and 3 bases stayed unmatched. CDR1 and CDR2 (germline): LNHDA, SQIVND (reference sequence). CDR3 length: 15 residues. Here the CDR3 DNA reads TGTGCCAGTAGTATAGCTAGACAGGGGAACACTGAAGCTTTCTTT. Translation gives CASSIARQGNTEAFF.